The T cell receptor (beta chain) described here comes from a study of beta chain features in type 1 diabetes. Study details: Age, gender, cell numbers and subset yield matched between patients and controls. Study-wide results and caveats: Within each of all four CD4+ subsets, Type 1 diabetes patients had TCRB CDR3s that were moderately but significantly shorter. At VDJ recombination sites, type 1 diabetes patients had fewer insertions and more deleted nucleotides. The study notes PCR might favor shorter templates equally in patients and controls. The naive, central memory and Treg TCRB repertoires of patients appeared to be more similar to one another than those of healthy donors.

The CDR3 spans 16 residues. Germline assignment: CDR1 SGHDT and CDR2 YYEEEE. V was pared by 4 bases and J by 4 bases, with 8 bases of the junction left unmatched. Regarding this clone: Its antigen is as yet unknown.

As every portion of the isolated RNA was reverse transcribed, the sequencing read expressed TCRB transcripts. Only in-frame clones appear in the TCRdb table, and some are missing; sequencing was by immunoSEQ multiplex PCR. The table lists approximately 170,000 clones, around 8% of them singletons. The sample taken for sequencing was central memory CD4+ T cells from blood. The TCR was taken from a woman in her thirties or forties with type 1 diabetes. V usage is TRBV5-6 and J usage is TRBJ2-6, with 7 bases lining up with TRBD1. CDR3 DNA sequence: TGTGCCAGCAGCACCGACAGGGTGAAAGGGGCCAACGTCCTGACTTTC. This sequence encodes CASSTDRVKGANVLTF. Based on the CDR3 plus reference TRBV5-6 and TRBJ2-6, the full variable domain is DAGVTQSPTHLIKTRGQQVTLRCSPKSGHDTVSWYQQALGQGPQFIFQYYEEEERQRGNFPDRFSGHQFPNYSSELNVNALLLGDSALYLCASSTDRVKGANVLTFGAGSRLTVL.